Presented here are 18 T cell receptor beta chains from one specimen sequenced in a study of graft-versus-host responses after intestinal transplantation. Their antigens are not known. Some clones are missing from TCRdb's copy, which holds only in-frame ones; the method was immunoSEQ multiplex PCR. The sample has 85,000 to 100,000 clones, 80% to 95% seen once; the top ten hold 0.3% to 0.35%. Sequences were derived from unstimulated CD4+ T cells sorted from spleen or lymph node cells, sampled before transplant. These receptors were taken from a human donor who was the organ donor for an intestinal transplant.

The chain couples TRBV6-5 to TRBJ2-7; D gene unclear. V was cut by 5 bases and J by 4 bases, with 6 bases left in between. The CDR3 is 11 amino acids. Germline values: CDR1 MNHEY, CDR2 SVGAGI. The CDR3 DNA is TGTGCCAGCAGTGGCCAGTACGAGCAGTACTTC. This sequence encodes CASSGQYEQYF.

CDR3: CASSITSVGGELFF. The CDR3 DNA sequence: TGTGCCAGCAGCATCACTAGCGTTGGCGGGGAGCTGTTTTTT. The chain recombines TRBV7-3 with TRBJ2-2; 7 bases line up with TRBD2. After removal of 5 bases from V and 7 bases from J, the junction contained 7 bases not matched to a gene. CDR1 SGHTA and CDR2 FQGTGA come from the germline V gene. The CDR3 runs to 14 residues.

The CDR3 spells CASSFRDRRVRELFF. The CDR3 DNA follows: TGTGCCAGCAGTTTTCGGGATCGGAGGGTCCGGGAGCTGTTTTTT. This chain uses TRBV28 with TRBJ2-2, with D perhaps TRBD2 (6 bases). Germline lookup yields CDR1 MDHEN and CDR2 SYDVKM. Trimming took 3 bases from V and 9 from J, leaving 17 bases between them. The CDR3 extends over 15 amino acids.

This sequence joins TRBV28 and TRBJ2-6; 7 nucleotides match TRBD2. Germline CDR1 reads MDHEN; CDR2 reads SYDVKM. V dropped 6 bases and J dropped 2; count of bases not matched to a gene: 13. The CDR3 covers 18 residues. CDR3 nucleotide sequence: TGTGCCAGCAGCCCCCTTAGCGGGCGCACCCCTGGGGCCAACGTCCTGACTTTC. This codes for CASSPLSGRTPGANVLTF.

This sequence joins TRBV5-1 and TRBJ1-1; 11 bases are a match to TRBD1. J was trimmed by 4 bases and V by 4 bases; bases with no gene match: 6. From germline, CDR1 is SGHRS and CDR2 YFSETQ. The CDR3 is 15 residues long. CDR3 DNA: TGCGCCAGCAGCCCATACGGGACAGGGGGCACTGAAGCTTTCTTT. It specifies CASSPYGTGGTEAFF.

The chain couples TRBV10-3 to TRBJ1-1, with D uncertain. The V and J ends lost 5 bases and 1 base respectively, with 11 bases between them. The CDR3 contains 14 residues. Germline V lookup: CDR1 ENHRY, CDR2 SYGVKD. The CDR3, as DNA: TGTGCCATCAGTCCCTCTCCCTCGAACACTGAAGCTTTCTTT. Translation: CAISPSPSNTEAFF.

This rearrangement joins TRBV5-1 to TRBJ2-3, with TRBD1 identical over 7 bases. The CDR3 is made up of 18 amino acids. CDR1 is SGHRS, CDR2 YFSETQ, per germline. V was pared by 5 bases and J by 5 bases, with 20 bases of the junction left unmatched. The CDR3 sequence is CASSFSYPTGRVGDTQYF. The CDR3 region has the DNA TGCGCCAGCAGTTTCTCTTATCCGACAGGGCGGGTGGGAGATACGCAGTATTTT.

The chain combines TRBV30 with TRBJ2-7; 15 nucleotides match TRBD2. Germline CDR1 reads GTSNPN; CDR2 reads SVGIG (reference sequence). V trimming: 0 bases; J trimming: 6 bases; junction bases outside the gene matches: 6. There are 16 residues in the CDR3. The CDR3 region is CAWSVKGLAGGPEQYF. Written as DNA, the CDR3 is TGTGCCTGGAGTGTAAAGGGACTAGCGGGAGGCCCCGAGCAGTACTTC.

This sequence joins TRBV18 and TRBJ2-5, with 9 bases matching TRBD1. Looked up from germline, CDR1 is KGHSH and CDR2 is LQKENI. V shed 6 bases and J 5 bases; nucleotides not matched to a gene: 19. This CDR3 is built from 18 residues. CDR3 in amino acids: CASSQNSGTGTTTETQYF. The CDR3 nucleotides read TGTGCCAGCTCGCAAAATTCCGGGACAGGGACGACTACGGAGACCCAGTACTTC.

V gene TRBV10-3 combines with J gene TRBJ2-1, with 11 bases lining up with TRBD2. The germline V gene has CDR1 ENHRY and CDR2 SYGVKD. The CDR3 runs 15 residues. V lost 8 bases and J lost 5; bases outside the gene matches: 8. Here the CDR3 reads CAIGSGGASDNEQFF. The DNA for the CDR3 is TGTGCCATCGGTAGCGGGGGGGCATCAGACAATGAGCAGTTCTTC.

This chain joins TRBV6-1 and TRBJ2-5, with 7 positions matching TRBD1. With V trimmed by 4 bases and J by 5 bases, 7 bases remained unmatched. This CDR3 region has 14 residues. CDR1 and CDR2 from the germline V gene are MNHNS and SASEGT. The CDR3 is CASSANRGAETQYF. CDR3 bases: TGTGCCAGCAGTGCTAACAGGGGCGCGGAGACCCAGTACTTC.

This clone came up once. The same CDR3 is also encoded by other DNA sequences in this sample. The V call is TRBV10-3, the J call TRBJ1-2; no clear D gene. The CDR3 sequence is 15 residues long. Trimming stripped 2 bases from V and 5 bases from J, with 15 bases between. Germline values: CDR1 ENHRY, CDR2 SYGVKD. The CDR3 loop reads CAISEVEGLYYGYTF. The CDR3 coding sequence is TGTGCCATCAGTGAGGTGGAAGGACTCTATTATGGCTACACCTTC.

The CDR3 spells CASSSGTGGYGYTF. The CDR3 DNA sequence: TGTGCCAGCAGCAGTGGGACGGGGGGCTATGGCTACACCTTC. The chain employs TRBV21-1 and TRBJ1-2. TRBV21-1 is described as a pseudogene. The CDR3 extends over 14 amino acids.

The chain couples TRBV5-4 to TRBJ2-7, with 7 bases identical to TRBD1. The CDR3 consists of 15 residues. Unmatched junction bases numbered 7, after V lost 4 bases and J lost 0 bases. Per the germline V gene, CDR1 is SGHNT and CDR2 is YYREEE (reference sequence). The DNA for the CDR3 is TGTGCCAGCAGCGAACCGGGACAGCTCTCCTACGAGCAGTACTTC. It yields the protein CASSEPGQLSYEQYF.

The chain joins TRBV30 to TRBJ1-2; D unresolved. CDR1 is GTSNPN, CDR2 SVGIG, per germline (reference sequence). The CDR3 sequence is 13 residues long. Between the trimmed V and J ends, which lost 0 bases and 5 bases, there was a span of 10 bases. CDR3 loop: CAWSVLPPYGYTF. Here the CDR3 DNA reads TGTGCCTGGAGTGTACTTCCACCGTATGGCTACACCTTC.

This chain joins TRBV5-1 and TRBJ1-2; 10 positions match TRBD1. This CDR3 comprises 19 residues. Germline loops: CDR1 SGHRS, CDR2 YFSETQ. After removal of 4 bases from V and 8 bases from J, the junction contained 23 bases not matched to a gene. Written as DNA, the CDR3 is TGCGCCAGCAGCCCCCGGGACAGGGGTCCGTCACTAGGGGCCGGGGGCTACACCTTC. It is translated as CASSPRDRGPSLGAGGYTF.

This chain joins TRBV11-3 and TRBJ2-5, with D possibly matching TRBD1 (6 bases). The CDR3 loop spans 15 amino acids. Trimming stripped 3 bases from V and 5 bases from J, with 16 bases between. The germline V gene encodes CDR1 SGHNT and CDR2 YENEEA. The CDR3 DNA sequence: TGTGCCAGCAGCTTGACAGGTGGATCTTCGGAGACCCAGTACTTC. Translation: CASSLTGGSSETQYF. Full variable domain (rest looked up from reference TRBV11-3 and TRBJ2-5): EAGVVQSPRYKIIEKKQPVAFWCNPISGHNTLYWYLQNLGQGPELLIRYENEEAVDDSQLPKDRFSAERLKGVDSTLKIQPAELGDSAVYLCASSLTGGSSETQYFGPGTRLLVL.

The rearrangement joins TRBV29-1 to TRBJ2-2, with 7 bases that match TRBD1. The CDR3 has 14 residues. Losses at the gene ends were 1 base for V and 1 base for J; bases not matched to a gene: 0. Germline V gene lookup returns CDR1 SQVTM and CDR2 ANQGSEA. CDR3 nucleotides: TGCAGCGTTGAAGGACAGGGGAACACCGGGGAGCTGTTTTTT. It codes for CSVEGQGNTGELFF.